This T cell receptor beta chain appears in the sequencing data of a study of molecular identifiers for immune sequencing clone quantification. The CDR3 spans 16 residues. Germline CDR1 and CDR2: DFQATT and SNEGSKA (reference sequence). V trimming: 1 base; J trimming: 0 bases; junction bases outside the gene matches: 8. TCRdb processed the PCR reads anew with MiXCR; each CDR3 protein has one entry. The sample consists of 60,000 to 70,000 distinct CDR3 sequences, around 18% of them appearing once. The study, taken as a whole, reports: Clones above 20 RNA copies held over 98% of effector molecules, under 1% in naive cells.

Many counts were recorded for this clonotype. What it binds is not known. V and J are TRBV20-1 and TRBJ2-7, with 8 bases aligning to TRBD2. The source of this sequence is a human donor in good health. Some libraries in this study had Jurkat cell RNA spiked in. The sequencing sample was made of naive CD8+ T cells from blood, with Jurkat cell RNA spiked in. Described subset: FACS-sorted CD8+CD4-CCR7+CD45RA+ naive T cells. CDR3 loop: CSARGPGLVFSYEQYF. CDR3 in DNA: TGCAGTGCTAGAGGCCCGGGACTAGTGTTCTCCTACGAGCAGTACTTC.